The clone carrying this T cell receptor (beta chain) was counted once. Its antigen is not known. Isolation recovered at least 7 million PBMCs from every sample. This sample was taken from a study of blood T cells in healthy people across ages. Study findings and constraints: Diversity of TCR beta per million T cells declined in a roughly linear way with age. The lack of PBMC sorting stopped any conclusive naive versus antigen-experienced comparison. The percentage of naive T cells correlated strongly with TCR beta diversity.

V lost 6 bases, J lost 7 bases, and 19 bases lay in between. This CDR3 has 14 residues. The germline gives CDR1 MNHEY, CDR2 SVGAGI. It was with a sample-barcoded 5' primer and a J-beta primer mix that a second PCR of roughly 7 to 11 cycles was run. One entry per CDR3 protein, called by TCRdb with MiXCR from the 5' RACE reads. The sample consists of roughly 730,000 distinct CDR3 sequences, about 56% of them appearing once. V and J are TRBV6-5 and TRBJ2-7; the D call may be TRBD1 or TRBD2 (5 bases each). This TCR derives from a man between 35 and 55 years old in good health. The material sequenced was blood. The CDR3 DNA reads as TGTGCCAGCAGAGATTGGGGGAGCACGGGGGAGCAGTACTTC. The encoded protein is CASRDWGSTGEQYF.